This T cell receptor beta chain stems from a study of CD8 T cells in Susac syndrome. The study's findings and limits: It was acknowledged in the study that the number of individuals who were included in its TCR sequencing and HLA analysis was relatively small.

cDNA came from around 0.5 to 1 ug RNA primed by random hexamers. Amplification of TCR beta CDR3 spanned 54 Vbeta and 13 Jbeta via immunoSEQ multiplex PCR. TCRdb independently ran MiXCR on the immunoSEQ multiplex PCR reads; one entry per CDR3 protein. The sample shows around 270,000 distinct CDR3 sequences, 65% to 90% of them seen only once. As concerns this clonotype: Its specificity is not known.

The CD8+ and CD4+ T cells were isolated magnetically using a negative isolation approach, whereas the TEMRA cells were enriched by FACS. This clonotype originated in a human donor with multiple sclerosis. What was sequenced was CD8+ T cells from PBMCs.

The CDR3 bases are TGTGCCAGCATGGAGGTCCTTGGCTACAATGAGCAGTTCTTC. Translating it yields CASMEVLGYNEQFF. V usage is TRBV2 and J usage is TRBJ2-1; the D gene is possibly TRBD2 (5 bases). Trimming took off 7 bases at V and 3 bases at J, with 13 bases between the two ends. The CDR3 is 14 residues long. The germline V gene has CDR1 SNHLY and CDR2 FYNNEI. The full variable domain, in which reference TRBV2 and TRBJ2-1 provide the parts outside the CDR3, is EPEVTQTPSHQVTQMGQEVILRCVPISNHLYFYWYRQILGQKVEFLVSFYNNEISEKSEIFDDQFSVERPDGSNFTLKIRSTKLEDSAMYFCASMEVLGYNEQFFGPGTRLTVL.